What follows are 11 T cell receptor beta chains derived from one specimen sequenced in a study of shared clonotypes between healthy human individuals. Some clones are missing from TCRdb's copy, which holds only in-frame ones; the method was immunoSEQ multiplex PCR. Of some 2,500,000 clones listed, roughly 92% were seen once; the top ten hold 0.37%. Sequenced: naive CD4+ T cells from PBMCs. Subset denoted: CD45RA+ positively selected. These receptors were taken from a man aged 18 to 29 in good health. Some clones in this sample may be carry-over from other donors' samples.

This chain links TRBV5-5 with TRBJ1-2; possible D gene TRBD1, 5 bases. V dropped 2 bases and J dropped 7 bases, with 12 bases sitting between them. Looked up from germline, CDR1 is SGHKS and CDR2 is YYEKEE (reference sequence). The CDR3 runs to 13 residues. DNA for the CDR3: TGTGCCAGCAGCTTAGTTAGGGGATCTGGCTACACCTTC. Residues: CASSLVRGSGYTF. Supplemented by reference TRBV5-5 and TRBJ1-2, the full variable domain reads DAGVTQSPTHLIKTRGQQVTLRCSPISGHKSVSWYQQVLGQGPQFIFQYYEKEERGRGNFPDRFSARQFPNYSSELNVNALLLGDSALYLCASSLVRGSGYTFGSGTRLTVV.

The genes are TRBV7-3 and TRBJ2-2; no definite D call. CDR3 length equals 16 residues. CDR1 and CDR2 (germline): SGHTA, FQGTGA. Trimming stripped 2 bases from V and 4 bases from J, with 14 bases between. Here the CDR3 reads CASSLQAIVGTGELFF. CDR3 coding DNA: TGTGCCAGCAGCTTACAAGCTATCGTGGGCACCGGGGAGCTGTTTTTT.

V and J are TRBV19 and TRBJ1-2; D is perhaps TRBD1 (5 bases). Germline V lookup: CDR1 LNHDA, CDR2 SQIVND (reference sequence). V was shortened by 7 bases and J by 3 bases, with 12 bases between the two germline ends. The CDR3 loop spans 13 amino acids. The DNA of the CDR3 is TGTGCCAGTAATCCCACAGGTTACTATGGCTACACCTTC. Protein: CASNPTGYYGYTF.

The chain recombines TRBV6-5 with TRBJ2-7, with D perhaps assigned TRBD1 or TRBD2 (6 bases each). From germline, CDR1 is MNHEY and CDR2 SVGAGI. V was pared by 6 bases and J by 6 bases, with 15 bases between. The CDR3 covers 13 residues. Here the CDR3 reads CASRPYGGGEQYF. The CDR3, as DNA: TGTGCCAGCAGACCCTACGGGGGCGGCGAGCAGTACTTC.

This chain joins TRBV5-1 and TRBJ2-7; D is uncertain. Per germline, CDR1 SGHRS and CDR2 YFSETQ. The CDR3 spans 11 residues. V was shortened by 1 base and J by 6 bases, with 5 bases between the two germline ends. In DNA, the CDR3 is TGCGCCAGCAGCTTGAGCGCCGAGCAGTACTTC. Translated: CASSLSAEQYF.

In regard to this clone: Other DNA variants within this sample encode the same CDR3. V is TRBV6-1 and J is TRBJ1-1; tentatively, D is TRBD1 (5 bases). The ends were cut back, 4 bases at V and 2 bases at J, with 11 bases in the middle. The CDR3 length is 14 residues. Germline values: CDR1 MNHNS, CDR2 SASEGT. The CDR3 DNA reads as TGTGCCAGCAGTGTTAGGGGCCCAAACACTGAAGCTTTCTTT. Translation: CASSVRGPNTEAFF.

The chain uses TRBV27 and TRBJ1-4; D not resolved. The CDR3 has 15 amino acids. Germline CDR1 reads MNHEY; CDR2 reads SMNVEV (reference sequence). The V end lost 6 bases, the J end lost 0 bases, and 11 bases lay between the germline ends. The CDR3 loop reads CASRPRRATNEKLFF. CDR3 nucleotides: TGTGCCAGCAGACCCCGTAGGGCAACTAATGAAAAACTGTTTTTT.

The V gene is TRBV5-1, the J gene TRBJ2-3; a possible D gene is TRBD1 (5 bases). V was shortened by 1 base and J by 6 bases, with 15 bases between the two germline ends. The CDR3 totals 15 residues. Germline loops: CDR1 SGHRS, CDR2 YFSETQ. CDR3 DNA sequence: TGCGCCAGCAGCTTGCTGGCTAGGGGTGGGGATACGCAGTATTTT. Translating gives CASSLLARGGDTQYF.

The genes are TRBV7-3 and TRBJ2-5; D remains ambiguous. Per the germline V gene, CDR1 is SGHTA and CDR2 is FQGTGA. This CDR3 has 14 residues. The V end was cut by 5 bases, the J end by 5 bases, with 15 bases between. DNA of the CDR3: TGTGCCAGCAGCCGATCCGGTTCGCAGGAGACCCAGTACTTC. The encoded protein is CASSRSGSQETQYF.

The rearrangement joins TRBV5-4 to TRBJ1-4, with 12 nucleotides matching TRBD1. This CDR3 has 15 residues. Germline CDR1 is SGHNT and CDR2 is YYREEE (reference sequence). The V and J ends lost 4 bases and 10 bases, in that order; junction bases with no gene match: 8. DNA for the CDR3: TGTGCCAGCAGCCGAACCGGGACAGGGGGCGGAAAACTGTTTTTT. Translation: CASSRTGTGGGKLFF.

The chain links TRBV5-5 to TRBJ1-5, with D maybe TRBD1 (6 bases). V lost 3 bases and J lost 9, with 22 bases in between. The CDR3 length is 16 residues. The germline V gene has CDR1 SGHKS and CDR2 YYEKEE (reference sequence). The chain's CDR3 is CASSSTGGGDSRPQHF. The DNA of the CDR3 is TGTGCCAGCAGCTCGACCGGAGGGGGGGACTCGCGGCCCCAGCATTTT.